These 4 T cell receptor beta chains share one sample of origin, sequenced in a study of OX40 agonist ivuxolimab in advanced cancers. Generated by immunoSEQ multiplex PCR, the TCRdb table keeps only in-frame clones and is missing some. The table includes over 65,000 clones, roughly nine tenths detected once. The input for sequencing was CD4+ or CD8+ T cells sorted from blood, taken in a trial of the OX40 agonist ivuxolimab. Receptor source: an adult with an advanced solid tumor such as melanoma, head and neck, liver or kidney cancer.

This chain uses TRBV2 with TRBJ2-3; D ambiguous. Germline values: CDR1 SNHLY, CDR2 FYNNEI. V gave up 2 bases and J gave up 1 base, with 4 bases separating them. The CDR3 contains 13 residues. CDR3 amino acids: CASSERGTDTQYF. CDR3 DNA sequence: TGTGCCAGCAGTGAACGTGGCACAGATACGCAGTATTTT.

This chain uses TRBV6-1 with TRBJ2-3, with D perhaps being TRBD1 or TRBD2 (5 bases each). The CDR3 spans 10 residues. Germline CDR1 MNHNS, CDR2 SASEGT. V was pared by 3 bases and J by 11 bases, with 6 bases between. CDR3 nucleotide sequence: TGTGCCAGCAGTGAGGGGGAGCAGTATTTT. Translation gives CASSEGEQYF.

The chain has TRBV5-4 and TRBJ2-1; D assignment may be TRBD1 or TRBD2 (5 bases each). Germline V gene sequence: CDR1 SGHNT, CDR2 YYREEE (reference sequence). V was pared by 2 bases and J by 3 bases, with 9 bases between. The CDR3 sequence is 14 residues long. The CDR3 DNA reads as TGTGCCAGCAGCTTCGGGGCGAGCTACAATGAGCAGTTCTTC. Its translation: CASSFGASYNEQFF.

The chain combines TRBV5-1 with TRBJ2-7; TRBD1 is a possible D gene (6 bases). Deletions cut 4 bases from V and 3 bases from J, with 11 bases between. This CDR3 comprises 13 residues. The germline V gene has CDR1 SGHRS and CDR2 YFSETQ. In nucleotides, the CDR3 is TGCGCCAGCAGCGCGGACAGAGGCTACGAGCAGTACTTC. It encodes CASSADRGYEQYF.